The 20 T cell receptor beta chains listed next were all sequenced from one sample in a study of cytomegalovirus exposure and HLA in healthy donors (TCRdb year 2017). Library preparation employed the immunoSEQ multiplex PCR assay. Drawn from immuneACCESS, this table holds only the in-frame rearrangements with V and J called that TCRdb kept. Clones are partly lost; checked studies trace under half to an unresolved V gene and leave the rest unexplained. The sample table holds approximately 230,000 clones, of which more than 85% were seen once. The ten largest clones add up to around 11% of the sample. The sequencing sample was made of PBMCs. The receptor set was obtained from a young man in good health and CMV-seropositive.

The chain combines TRBV7-9 with TRBJ2-5; no reliable D call. The germline CDR1 and CDR2 sequences are SEHNR and FQNEAQ (reference sequence). The CDR3 length is 13 residues. V was clipped by 1 base and J by 7 bases, with 10 bases between them. In DNA form, the CDR3 reads TGTGCCAGCAGCTTAGACCAGGTGGGGACCCAGTACTTC. Its protein is CASSLDQVGTQYF. Drawing the rest from reference TRBV7-9 and TRBJ2-5, the complete variable domain is DTGVSQNPRHKITKRGQNVTFRCDPISEHNRLYWYRQTLGQGPEFLTYFQNEAQLEKSRLLSDRFSAERPKGSFSTLEIQRTEQGDSAMYLCASSLDQVGTQYFGPGTRLLVL.

The CDR3 region has the DNA TGTGCCAGCAGCCCCAGGAATCACGAGCAGTACTTC. This encodes CASSPRNHEQYF. The chain carries TRBV7-9 and TRBJ2-7; no clear D gene. Per the germline V gene, CDR1 is SEHNR and CDR2 is FQNEAQ (reference sequence). V lost 5 bases to trimming and J lost 5 bases, with 10 bases between them. The CDR3 consists of 12 residues.

The rearrangement joins TRBV5-1 to TRBJ2-1, with D possibly being TRBD1 (7 bases). In germline, CDR1 is SGHRS, CDR2 YFSETQ. The V end was cut by 0 bases, the J end by 10 bases, with 11 bases between. The CDR3 length is 13 residues. For the CDR3, the DNA is TGCGCCAGCAGCTTGGAAGGAGGGGGCGAGCAGTTCTTC. Translation gives CASSLEGGGEQFF.

The chain is built from TRBV7-6 and TRBJ2-2; TRBD1 might be the D (5 bases). The CDR3 length is 14 residues. Germline loops: CDR1 SGHVS, CDR2 FNYEAQ. The ends were cut back, 1 base at V and 7 bases at J, with 10 bases in the middle. The CDR3 region is CASSLGSGFGELFF. As DNA, the CDR3 is TGTGCCAGCAGCTTAGGGTCAGGGTTCGGGGAGCTGTTTTTT.

V is TRBV6-5 and J is TRBJ2-7, with TRBD1 matching 9 bases. V gave up 0 bases and J gave up 3 bases; unmatched junction bases: 6. The CDR3 loop spans 16 amino acids. Germline assignment: CDR1 MNHEY and CDR2 SVGAGI. CDR3 sequence (DNA): TGTGCCAGCAGTTACTCGGGTACAGGGGGCGTCTACGAGCAGTACTTC. It encodes CASSYSGTGGVYEQYF.

This chain joins TRBV12-5 and TRBJ2-3; 10 bases line up with TRBD2. CDR1 and CDR2 (germline): LGHNT, FRNRAP. With 5 bases clipped from V and 4 bases from J, the junction kept 9 bases outside the gene matches. The CDR3 runs to 16 residues. The CDR3 sequence: CASGLSLAGEADTQYF. CDR3 bases: TGTGCTAGTGGTCTCAGTCTAGCGGGAGAGGCAGATACGCAGTATTTT.

This chain links TRBV6-5 with TRBJ2-7; D might be TRBD1 (5 bases). This CDR3 has 15 residues. The germline CDR1 and CDR2 sequences are MNHEY and SVGAGI. Trimming removed 6 bases from V and 4 bases from J, with 19 bases in between. The CDR3 DNA reads TGTGCCAGCAGCCCCATGCAGGGCGTTGGTTACGAGCAGTACTTC. It codes for CASSPMQGVGYEQYF.

This clone was seen once. DNA of the CDR3: TGCGCCAGCAGCCAAGTGGGAGCCGGCGGGGAGGCCTACGAGCAGTACTTC. It translates to CASSQVGAGGEAYEQYF. The chain links TRBV4-1 to TRBJ2-7; a weak D match, TRBD2 (6 bases). The CDR3 consists of 17 residues. Germline loops: CDR1 MGHRA, CDR2 YSYEKL. Trimming took off 1 base at V and 2 bases at J, with 18 bases between the two ends.

The V gene is TRBV28, the J gene TRBJ2-7; D is possibly TRBD1 or TRBD2 (5 bases each). V gave up 2 bases and J gave up 0 bases, with 5 bases separating them. Per the germline V gene, CDR1 is MDHEN and CDR2 is SYDVKM. The CDR3 has 13 residues. Here the CDR3 DNA reads TGTGCCAGCAGTTTAGGGGGCTCCTACGAGCAGTACTTC. Translating it yields CASSLGGSYEQYF.

V and J are TRBV2 and TRBJ2-2, with D unclear. Trimming removed 5 bases at V and 8 bases at J, with 12 bases between. Germline-derived CDR1 and CDR2 are SNHLY and FYNNEI. The CDR3 is 13 residues long. CDR3 DNA: TGTGCCAGCAGTAAAGAACGTCTAGGGGAGCTGTTTTTT. Translated: CASSKERLGELFF.

The V call is TRBV5-1, the J call TRBJ2-4; D may be TRBD2 (6 bases). Germline CDR1 reads SGHRS; CDR2 reads YFSETQ. The germline V and J ends were trimmed by 4 bases and 9 bases, with 11 bases remaining between them. This CDR3 is built from 12 residues. CDR3 sequence reads: CASSRDSGIQYF. CDR3 sequence (DNA): TGCGCCAGCAGCCGGGACTCGGGCATTCAGTACTTC.

The gene calls are TRBV27 and TRBJ2-7, with D perhaps TRBD2 (5 bases). Trimming stripped 4 bases from V and 2 bases from J, with 12 bases between. Germline V lookup: CDR1 MNHEY, CDR2 SMNVEV (reference sequence). The CDR3 runs to 14 residues. DNA of the CDR3: TGTGCCAGCAGTTGGGAAAGAGGGCCCTACGAGCAGTACTTC. Translated, it gives CASSWERGPYEQYF.

The chain links TRBV4-3 to TRBJ2-7, with a possible D match to TRBD1 (5 bases). The CDR3 is made up of 14 amino acids. Trimming cost V 0 bases and J 6 bases, with 12 bases left between them. Germline CDR1 LGHNA, CDR2 YSLEER. The CDR3 sequence is CASSQDQGALEQYF. Written as DNA, the CDR3 is TGCGCCAGCAGCCAAGATCAAGGGGCCCTCGAGCAGTACTTC.

The chain joins TRBV18 to TRBJ1-5; a possible D gene is TRBD1 (6 bases). Per the germline V gene, CDR1 is KGHSH and CDR2 is LQKENI. Trimming shortened V by 6 bases and J by 1 base, and 7 bases separated the two germline ends. The CDR3 totals 13 residues. The CDR3 reads CASSGQSNQPQHF. CDR3 bases: TGTGCCAGCTCCGGACAGAGCAATCAGCCCCAGCATTTT. Based on the CDR3 plus reference TRBV18 and TRBJ1-5, the full variable domain is NAGVMQNPRHLVRRRGQEARLRCSPMKGHSHVYWYRQLPEEGLKFMVYLQKENIIDESGMPKERFSAEFPKEGPSILRIQQVVRGDSAAYFCASSGQSNQPQHFGDGTRLSIL.

V usage is TRBV5-1 and J usage is TRBJ2-3; D is possibly TRBD2 (5 bases). V lost 4 bases and J lost 4, with 10 bases in between. This CDR3 has 13 amino acids. Germline-derived CDR1 and CDR2 are SGHRS and YFSETQ. CDR3 coding DNA: TGCGCCAGCAGCGGAGGATGGGCAGATACGCAGTATTTT. Its protein is CASSGGWADTQYF.

The rearrangement joins TRBV5-1 to TRBJ1-1; D possibly corresponds to TRBD1 (5 bases). The CDR3 spans 16 residues. CDR1 SGHRS and CDR2 YFSETQ come from the germline V gene. V lost 0 bases, J lost 1 base, and 13 bases lay in between. The CDR3 region is CASSLGAGVGNTEAFF. CDR3 DNA sequence: TGCGCCAGCAGCTTGGGTGCGGGGGTTGGGAACACTGAAGCTTTCTTT.

The V and J genes are TRBV14 and TRBJ2-1, with TRBD2 matching 12 bases. This CDR3 has 15 residues. Trimming took 4 bases from V and 9 from J; bases not matched to a gene: 7. In germline, CDR1 is SGHDN, CDR2 FVKESK. Written as DNA, the CDR3 is TGTGCCAGCAGCCCTTTGACTAGCGGGAGTATTGAGCAGTTCTTC. It translates to CASSPLTSGSIEQFF. Variable domain in full (rest from reference TRBV14 and TRBJ2-1): EAGVTQFPSHSVIEKGQTVTLRCDPISGHDNLYWYRRVMGKEIKFLLHFVKESKQDESGMPNNRFLAERTGGTYSTLKVQPAELEDSGVYFCASSPLTSGSIEQFFGPGTRLTVL.

The chain recombines TRBV28 with TRBJ2-7; D perhaps matches TRBD1 (6 bases). The length of the CDR3 is 14 residues. CDR1 is MDHEN, CDR2 SYDVKM, per germline. Trimming removed 3 bases at V and 3 bases at J, with 12 bases between. The DNA of the CDR3 is TGTGCCAGCAGTTTGGGTGGGGGCGACTACGAGCAGTACTTC. It is translated as CASSLGGGDYEQYF.

The J gene is TRBJ2-7, the V gene TRBV5-6; 7 bases map to TRBD2. The J segment lost 3 bases and the V segment lost 4 bases, leaving 4 bases of the junction unmatched. The germline V gene has CDR1 SGHDT and CDR2 YYEEEE. The CDR3 totals 13 residues. The CDR3 spells CASSRGGDYEQYF. CDR3 nucleotide sequence: TGTGCCAGCAGCCGGGGAGGGGACTACGAGCAGTACTTC.

This clone occurred a few times. This rearrangement joins TRBV2 to TRBJ1-1; D remains ambiguous. Per germline, CDR1 SNHLY and CDR2 FYNNEI. This CDR3 comprises 13 residues. The germline V and J ends were trimmed by 5 bases and 1 base, with 8 bases remaining between them. CDR3 bases: TGTGCCAGCAGTAAGGACTGGAACACTGAAGCTTTCTTT. Translation: CASSKDWNTEAFF.